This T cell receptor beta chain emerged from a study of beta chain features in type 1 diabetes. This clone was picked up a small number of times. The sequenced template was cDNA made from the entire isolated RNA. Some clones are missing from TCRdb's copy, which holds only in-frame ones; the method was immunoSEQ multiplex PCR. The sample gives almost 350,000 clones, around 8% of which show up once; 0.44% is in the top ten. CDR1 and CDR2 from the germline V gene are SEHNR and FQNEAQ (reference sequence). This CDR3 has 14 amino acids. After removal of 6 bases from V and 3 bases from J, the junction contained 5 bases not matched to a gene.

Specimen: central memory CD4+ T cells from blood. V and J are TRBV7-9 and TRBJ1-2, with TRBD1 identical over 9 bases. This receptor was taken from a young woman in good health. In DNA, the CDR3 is TGTGCCAGCAGGGATACAGGGGGCGACTATGGCTACACCTTC. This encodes CASRDTGGDYGYTF.